A single sample gave rise to the 5 T cell receptor beta chains below, sequenced in a study of blood T cell repertoires in COVID-19. Repertoires were generated with immunoSEQ multiplex PCR, while TCRdb's copy carries only in-frame clones and drops some. The table has 300,000 to 450,000 clones, 81% seen once. What was sequenced was peripheral blood. The source is a human donor with acute or convalescent COVID-19. The donor label of this sample is uncertain.

The DNA of the CDR3 is TGTGCCAGCAGTCCCAGACAGGGAAGGGGCCCTGAAGCTTTCTTT. Translating it yields CASSPRQGRGPEAFF. This chain joins TRBV28 and TRBJ1-1; 7 positions match TRBD1. The germline V gene has CDR1 MDHEN and CDR2 SYDVKM. With V trimmed by 5 bases and J by 6 bases, 12 bases remained unmatched. This CDR3 contains 15 residues. The full variable domain, in which reference TRBV28 and TRBJ1-1 provide the parts outside the CDR3, is DVKVTQSSRYLVKRTGEKVFLECVQDMDHENMFWYRQDPGLGLRLIYFSYDVKMKEKGDIPEGYSVSREKKERFSLILESASTNQTSMYLCASSPRQGRGPEAFFGQGTRLTVV.

CDR3 region: CASSRGSYGYTF. The CDR3 DNA reads as TGCGCCAGCAGCCGCGGGTCATATGGCTACACCTTC. This sequence joins TRBV4-1 and TRBJ1-2; no definite D call. Deletions cut 4 bases from V and 5 bases from J, with 8 bases between. CDR1 MGHRA and CDR2 YSYEKL come from the germline V gene. This CDR3 comprises 12 residues.

The rearrangement joins TRBV5-1 to TRBJ2-6, with 13 bases identical to TRBD2. CDR3 size: 20 residues. Germline assignment: CDR1 SGHRS and CDR2 YFSETQ. V lost 1 base, J lost 2 bases, and 9 bases stayed unmatched. The CDR3 sequence is CASSLPKTSGGTAGANVLTF. The CDR3, as DNA: TGCGCCAGCAGCTTGCCAAAGACTAGCGGGGGGACTGCTGGGGCCAACGTCCTGACTTTC. Drawing the rest from reference TRBV5-1 and TRBJ2-6, the complete variable domain is KAGVTQTPRYLIKTRGQQVTLSCSPISGHRSVSWYQQTPGQGLQFLFEYFSETQRNKGNFPGRFSGRQFSNSRSEMNVSTLELGDSALYLCASSLPKTSGGTAGANVLTFGAGSRLTVL.

The chain combines TRBV5-1 with TRBJ2-7; perhaps TRBD2 as D (5 bases). There are 17 residues in the CDR3. CDR1 is SGHRS and CDR2 is YFSETQ in the germline V gene. Trimming pared 1 base from V and 3 bases from J, leaving 20 bases between. CDR3 coding DNA: TGCGCCAGCAGCTTGTTCGGAGGTGCGGAGGTTAACTACGAGCAGTACTTC. Its translation: CASSLFGGAEVNYEQYF.

This chain links TRBV5-1 with TRBJ2-7; possible D gene TRBD2, 6 bases. The germline gives CDR1 SGHRS, CDR2 YFSETQ. This CDR3 has 11 amino acids. V shed 3 bases and J shed 6 bases, with 7 bases lying between them. CDR3 DNA: TGCGCCAGCAGCTCGGGGGTCGAGCAGTACTTC. It translates to CASSSGVEQYF.